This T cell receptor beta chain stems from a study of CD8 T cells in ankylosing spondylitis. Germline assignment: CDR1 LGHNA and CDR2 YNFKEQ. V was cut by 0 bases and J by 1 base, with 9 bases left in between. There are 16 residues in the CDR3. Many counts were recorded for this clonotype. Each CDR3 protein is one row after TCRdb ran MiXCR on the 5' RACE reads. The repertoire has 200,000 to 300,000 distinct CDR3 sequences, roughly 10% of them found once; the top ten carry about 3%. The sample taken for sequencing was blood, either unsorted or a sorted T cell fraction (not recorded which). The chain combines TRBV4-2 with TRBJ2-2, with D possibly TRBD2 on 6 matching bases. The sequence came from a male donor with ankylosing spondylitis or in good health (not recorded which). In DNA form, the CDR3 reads TGTGCCAGCAGCCAAGAGGAGGGACTGAACACCGGGGAGCTGTTTTTT. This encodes CASSQEEGLNTGELFF.